These 32 T cell receptor beta chains were sequenced from one sample in a study of PD-1 blockade in classical Hodgkin lymphoma. Clones were sequenced by immunoSEQ multiplex PCR, and TCRdb holds only the in-frame ones, with some missing. The table shows around 91,000 clones, with about nine tenths occurring only once. All patients relapsed after autologous stem cell transplantation, and brentuximab vedotin exposure varied. Source: peripheral blood mononuclear cells (PBMCs), taken at baseline. The receptors come from a human donor with classical Hodgkin lymphoma.

This clone has more than one count but fewer than ten. The V and J genes are TRBV7-2 and TRBJ2-5, with no clear D. Germline V gives CDR1 SGHTA, CDR2 FQGNSA. The CDR3 totals 13 residues. The germline V and J ends were trimmed by 0 bases and 5 bases, with 7 bases remaining between them. The CDR3 spells CASSLAGIETQYF. DNA for the CDR3: TGTGCCAGCAGCTTAGCAGGGATCGAGACCCAGTACTTC.

In DNA form, the CDR3 reads TGTGCCAGCAGCGATCTAGGGACAGGGAAGGACTATGGCTACACCTTC. It specifies CASSDLGTGKDYGYTF. This chain joins TRBV7-9 and TRBJ1-2; 9 nucleotides align to TRBD1. V gave up 5 bases and J gave up 3 bases; unmatched junction bases: 10. The V gene's germline CDR1 is SEHNR and CDR2 FQNEAQ (reference sequence). The CDR3 is 16 amino acids.

The rearrangement joins TRBV6-4 to TRBJ2-1; perhaps TRBD2 as D (6 bases). Trimming took off 3 bases at V and 14 bases at J, with 17 bases between the two ends. CDR3 size: 13 residues. From germline, CDR1 is MRHNA and CDR2 SNTAGT. CDR3 protein: CASSEDAGLDKFF. For the CDR3, the DNA is TGTGCCAGCAGTGAAGACGCGGGACTGGATAAGTTCTTC.

The chain joins TRBV10-3 to TRBJ2-7; 12 nucleotides align to TRBD1. Germline V gene sequence: CDR1 ENHRY, CDR2 SYGVKD. J gave up 8 bases and V 2 bases, and 4 bases lay outside the gene matches. This CDR3 region has 14 residues. DNA of the CDR3: TGTGCCATCAGTGAGAATGGGACAGGGGGCAAGCAGTACTTC. It encodes CAISENGTGGKQYF.

V usage is TRBV10-1 and J usage is TRBJ2-2; 7 bases fit TRBD2. CDR1 is WNHNN and CDR2 is SYGVQD in the germline V gene (reference sequence). This CDR3 spans 15 amino acids. V dropped 2 bases and J dropped 4; count of bases not matched to a gene: 4. CDR3 sequence (DNA): TGCGCCAGCAGTGAGACTAGCGCGGGCACCGGGGAGCTGTTTTTT. The encoded protein is CASSETSAGTGELFF.

This chain connects TRBV7-2 to TRBJ1-1; a possible D gene is TRBD1 (6 bases). CDR1 and CDR2 from the germline V gene are SGHTA and FQGNSA. The CDR3 is 15 amino acids. The V end lost 1 base, the J end lost 5 bases, and 14 bases lay between the germline ends. The chain's CDR3 is CASSLVSTGWTEAFF. As DNA, the CDR3 is TGTGCCAGCAGCTTAGTTTCCACAGGGTGGACTGAAGCTTTCTTT.

The rearrangement joins TRBV6-5 to TRBJ1-1; a possible D gene is TRBD1 (5 bases). Germline CDR1 reads MNHEY; CDR2 reads SVGAGI. Trimming shortened V by 4 bases and J by 5 bases, and 11 bases separated the two germline ends. The CDR3 sequence is 13 residues long. CDR3 residues: CASSWTGGTEAFF. The CDR3 coding sequence is TGTGCCAGCAGTTGGACCGGGGGGACTGAAGCTTTCTTT.

The chain recombines TRBV30 with TRBJ2-3, with D unclear. The CDR3 is 12 amino acids. The ends were cut back, 4 bases at V and 4 bases at J, with 9 bases in the middle. Germline loops: CDR1 GTSNPN, CDR2 SVGIG (reference sequence). The CDR3 nucleotides read TGTGCCTGGACCCGTCTAGCAGATACGCAGTATTTT. The encoded protein is CAWTRLADTQYF.

The V call is TRBV7-8, the J call TRBJ2-4; TRBD1 matches at 9 bases. V lost 5 bases to trimming and J lost 0 bases; unmatched junction nucleotides: 8. Germline V lookup: CDR1 SGHVS, CDR2 FQNEAQ. This CDR3 region has 17 residues. CDR3 nucleotide sequence: TGTGCCAGCAGCCCGCGGACAGGGGCTCTAGCCAAAAACATTCAGTACTTC. Protein product: CASSPRTGALAKNIQYF. Looking up the rest from reference TRBV7-8 and TRBJ2-4 gives the full variable domain: GAGVSQSPRYKVAKRGQDVALRCDPISGHVSLFWYQQALGQGPEFLTYFQNEAQLDKSGLPSDRFFAERPEGSVSTLKIQRTQQEDSAVYLCASSPRTGALAKNIQYFGAGTRLSVL.

This clone was seen repeatedly, ten times or more. The chain is built from TRBV10-3 and TRBJ2-7; 13 bases align to TRBD2. The length of the CDR3 is 15 residues. With V trimmed by 6 bases and J by 2 bases, 4 bases remained unmatched. Germline V gene sequence: CDR1 ENHRY, CDR2 SYGVKD. This chain's CDR3 is CAISQGTSGAYEQYF. The CDR3 DNA sequence: TGTGCCATCAGCCAAGGGACTAGCGGGGCCTACGAGCAGTACTTC.

V is TRBV7-9 and J is TRBJ2-3, with D maybe TRBD2 (5 bases). Trimming took 6 bases from V and 0 from J, leaving 16 bases between them. CDR1 and CDR2 (germline): SEHNR, FQNEAQ (reference sequence). The CDR3 is 16 residues long. The CDR3 bases are TGTGCCAGCAGGCGTACTCGCGGGTCTAGCACAGATACGCAGTATTTT. Encoded protein: CASRRTRGSSTDTQYF.

The chain is built from TRBV20-1 and TRBJ1-4; D gene uncertain. Germline CDR1 reads DFQATT; CDR2 reads SNEGSKA (reference sequence). Between the trimmed V and J ends, which lost 0 bases and 8 bases, there was a span of 1 base. The CDR3 consists of 10 residues. Here the CDR3 reads CSAREEKLFF. CDR3 coding DNA: TGCAGTGCTAGAGAGGAAAAACTGTTTTTT.

The table lists this clone with a few counts. The DNA of the CDR3 is TGTGCCAGCAGTTTCTCGAGCGGAAACACCATATATTTT. Residues: CASSFSSGNTIYF. V is TRBV28 and J is TRBJ1-3; D remains ambiguous. V was clipped by 3 bases and J by 4 bases, with 7 bases between them. The CDR3 covers 13 residues. The germline V gene has CDR1 MDHEN and CDR2 SYDVKM.

The J gene is TRBJ2-7, the V gene TRBV7-2, with D perhaps TRBD1 (6 bases). Trimming pared 5 bases from V and 6 bases from J, leaving 23 bases between. Germline V gives CDR1 SGHTA, CDR2 FQGNSA. The CDR3 is 16 residues long. The CDR3 region has the DNA TGTGCCAGCAGCCCTACCCTCCCCTTAACAGGGATCGAGCAGTACTTC. As protein: CASSPTLPLTGIEQYF.

This chain connects TRBV6-1 to TRBJ2-5, with a possible D match to TRBD1 (5 bases). V lost 10 bases and J 5 bases, leaving 17 bases between the germline ends. The CDR3 runs to 13 residues. Germline CDR1 and CDR2: MNHNS and SASEGT. The chain's CDR3 is CATRPGSRETQYF. DNA for the CDR3: TGTGCCACTCGGCCAGGGTCTAGGGAGACCCAGTACTTC.

The V gene is TRBV27, the J gene TRBJ2-1, with 10 positions matching TRBD2. Germline V CDR1 and CDR2: MNHEY, SMNVEV (reference sequence). The CDR3 totals 14 residues. The J segment lost 7 bases and the V segment lost 8 bases, leaving 8 bases of the junction unmatched. Here the CDR3 DNA reads TGTGCCAGCCTTAAAGCGGGAGGGCTTAATGAGCAGTTCTTC. Amino acid sequence: CASLKAGGLNEQFF.

V gene TRBV7-2 combines with J gene TRBJ2-1; 8 bases match TRBD2. Germline CDR1 SGHTA, CDR2 FQGNSA. Trimming cost V 5 bases and J 6 bases; bases outside gene matches: 12. This CDR3 spans 16 amino acids. CDR3: CASSQGSGSVPNEQFF. CDR3 DNA sequence: TGTGCCAGCAGCCAAGGGAGCGGGAGTGTCCCCAATGAGCAGTTCTTC.

This chain uses TRBV19 with TRBJ2-3; TRBD2 is a possible D gene (5 bases). This CDR3 region has 14 residues. Germline CDR1 and CDR2: LNHDA and SQIVND (reference sequence). The V end was cut by 4 bases, the J end by 1 base, with 9 bases between. The DNA of the CDR3 is TGTGCCAGTAGTAGGGTCGGGGGCACAGATACGCAGTATTTT. Translating it yields CASSRVGGTDTQYF.

The chain joins TRBV5-1 to TRBJ2-1, with D tentatively TRBD1 or TRBD2 (6 bases each). Trimming shortened V by 7 bases and J by 4 bases, and 12 bases separated the two germline ends. The CDR3 has 13 residues. Germline lookup yields CDR1 SGHRS and CDR2 YFSETQ. The CDR3 DNA sequence: TGCGCCAGCGGCACAGGGACTTACAATGAGCAGTTCTTC. The encoded protein is CASGTGTYNEQFF.

The J gene is TRBJ1-3, the V gene TRBV5-1; maybe TRBD1 (5 bases). This CDR3 region has 15 residues. Germline V gene lookup returns CDR1 SGHRS and CDR2 YFSETQ. V lost 3 bases and J 0 bases, leaving 10 bases between the germline ends. The CDR3 region has the DNA TGCGCCAGCAGCTCAACAGGAAACTCTGGAAACACCATATATTTT. It is translated as CASSSTGNSGNTIYF. The full variable domain, rest sourced from reference TRBV5-1 and TRBJ1-3, is KAGVTQTPRYLIKTRGQQVTLSCSPISGHRSVSWYQQTPGQGLQFLFEYFSETQRNKGNFPGRFSGRQFSNSRSEMNVSTLELGDSALYLCASSSTGNSGNTIYFGEGSWLTVV.

This clone has more than one count but fewer than ten. The J gene is TRBJ1-1, the V gene TRBV2; D is ambiguous. The CDR3 has 13 residues. CDR1 is SNHLY, CDR2 FYNNEI, per germline. V lost 0 bases to trimming and J lost 7 bases, with 9 bases between them. The CDR3 DNA is TGTGCCAGCAGTGAAGCTGAGGCCAATGAAGCTTTCTTT. Translation gives CASSEAEANEAFF.

The gene calls are TRBV4-2 and TRBJ1-4; 7 bases agree with TRBD1. The CDR3 runs 15 residues. J was trimmed by 4 bases and V by 5 bases; bases with no gene match: 7. Germline-derived CDR1 and CDR2 are LGHNA and YNFKEQ. CDR3 loop: CASSYSRDSNEKLFF. CDR3 coding DNA: TGTGCCAGCAGCTACTCCCGGGACAGTAATGAAAAACTGTTTTTT.

The CDR3 spells CASSERVQTMNTEAFF. Written as DNA, the CDR3 is TGTGCCAGCAGTGAAAGGGTACAAACAATGAACACTGAAGCTTTCTTT. The chain combines TRBV6-1 with TRBJ1-1; D unclear. The germline V gene has CDR1 MNHNS and CDR2 SASEGT. CDR3 length equals 16 residues. The V and J ends lost 2 bases and 0 bases respectively, with 13 bases between them.

V gene TRBV6-6 combines with J gene TRBJ1-2; TRBD1 matches at 7 bases. The CDR3 has 14 residues. With 6 bases clipped from V and 0 bases from J, the junction kept 4 bases outside the gene matches. The germline V gene has CDR1 MNHNY and CDR2 SVGAGI (reference sequence). The CDR3 DNA is TGTGCCAGCAGAACGGGACAGACTAACTATGGCTACACCTTC. This codes for CASRTGQTNYGYTF.

The J gene is TRBJ2-7, the V gene TRBV7-2, with D unclear. CDR1 is SGHTA and CDR2 is FQGNSA in the germline V gene. V lost 5 bases, J lost 5 bases, and 13 bases lay in between. The CDR3 covers 13 residues. CDR3 coding DNA: TGTGCCAGCAGCCCGGGTCGCCCGCACGAGCAGTACTTC. Translating gives CASSPGRPHEQYF.

Only a few counts were recorded for this clone. The J gene is TRBJ1-5, the V gene TRBV19; D is uncertain. Between the trimmed V and J ends, which lost 4 bases and 6 bases, there was a span of 7 bases. The CDR3 is 12 amino acids. CDR1 is LNHDA and CDR2 is SQIVND in the germline V gene (reference sequence). The CDR3 region is CASSTGSQPQHF. CDR3 sequence (DNA): TGTGCCAGTAGTACCGGATCTCAGCCCCAGCATTTT.

The V call is TRBV6-5, the J call TRBJ1-2; D uncertain. The germline CDR1 and CDR2 sequences are MNHEY and SVGAGI. This CDR3 comprises 13 residues. Trimming took 2 bases from V and 1 from J, leaving 5 bases between them. CDR3 sequence: CASSYGLNYGYTF. Here the CDR3 DNA reads TGTGCCAGCAGTTACGGACTTAACTATGGCTACACCTTC.

The chain combines TRBV2 with TRBJ2-7, with D unresolved. The V and J ends lost 0 bases and 6 bases respectively, with 6 bases between them. Germline CDR1 and CDR2: SNHLY and FYNNEI. The CDR3 consists of 12 residues. CDR3 DNA sequence: TGTGCCAGCAGTGAAGCGAGGATCGAGCAGTACTTC. Translating it yields CASSEARIEQYF.

This clone was detected once. V is TRBV4-2 and J is TRBJ2-1; 13 bases are shared with TRBD2. This CDR3 comprises 19 residues. Unmatched junction bases numbered 8, after V lost 1 base and J lost 2 bases. Germline V CDR1 and CDR2: LGHNA, YNFKEQ. The CDR3 DNA sequence: TGTGCCAGCAGCCAAGGGGGACTAGCGGGGCTGGGGGCCTACAATGAGCAGTTCTTC. Its translation: CASSQGGLAGLGAYNEQFF.

The chain recombines TRBV28 with TRBJ2-5, with 9 bases matching TRBD2. Losses at the gene ends were 2 bases for V and 3 bases for J; bases not matched to a gene: 10. CDR3 size: 17 residues. Germline V gives CDR1 MDHEN, CDR2 SYDVKM. The CDR3 loop reads CASSLERLAGTEETQYF. The CDR3 DNA sequence: TGTGCCAGCAGTTTAGAGAGGCTAGCGGGGACAGAAGAGACCCAGTACTTC.

This chain links TRBV28 with TRBJ1-1, with D unclear. V dropped 10 bases and J dropped 2 bases, with 8 bases sitting between them. The CDR3 covers 11 residues. Germline lookup yields CDR1 MDHEN and CDR2 SYDVKM. The CDR3: CATRVNTEAFF. For the CDR3, the DNA is TGTGCCACCCGGGTCAACACTGAAGCTTTCTTT.

The chain's CDR3 is CASKGGRRTGELFF. CDR3 bases: TGTGCCAGCAAGGGCGGGAGGCGCACCGGGGAGCTGTTTTTT. The J gene is TRBJ2-2, the V gene TRBV7-9; 8 nucleotides agree with TRBD2. V lost 7 bases, J lost 4 bases, and 5 bases stayed unmatched. The CDR3 consists of 14 residues. Germline V gene sequence: CDR1 SEHNR, CDR2 FQNEAQ (reference sequence).